This passage covers 22 T cell receptor beta chains from one sample sequenced in a study of blood T cell repertoires in COVID-19. Sequencing was performed with immunoSEQ multiplex PCR; in TCRdb, only in-frame clones are kept and a portion is missing. The data contain around 230,000 clones, just under 85% of them singletons. The sample consisted of peripheral blood. Every receptor here comes from a woman aged 80 or older with acute or convalescent COVID-19.

The chain employs TRBV7-2 and TRBJ2-1, with TRBD2 matching 11 bases. CDR1 and CDR2 from the germline V gene are SGHTA and FQGNSA. Trimming removed 5 bases from V and 8 bases from J; junction bases left unmatched: 11. This CDR3 comprises 16 residues. This CDR3 reads CASSARLAGRSDEQFF. The DNA of the CDR3 is TGTGCCAGCAGCGCCAGACTAGCGGGGAGGTCTGATGAGCAGTTCTTC.

V gene TRBV7-9 combines with J gene TRBJ2-1, with 14 bases that match TRBD2. There are 18 residues in the CDR3. Germline V gene data show CDR1 as SEHNR and CDR2 as FQNEAQ (reference sequence). V lost 5 bases, J lost 4 bases, and 10 bases stayed unmatched. The CDR3 DNA is TGTGCCAGCAGCCCTGGGACTAGCGGGGGTAAAGGGTACAATGAGCAGTTCTTC. Its protein is CASSPGTSGGKGYNEQFF.

V gene TRBV10-3 combines with J gene TRBJ2-3, with a weak D call TRBD1 (5 bases). The germline CDR1 and CDR2 sequences are ENHRY and SYGVKD. Trimming cost V 3 bases and J 2 bases, with 9 bases left between them. The CDR3 runs 14 residues. The CDR3 region is CAISDQGTTDTQYF. As DNA, the CDR3 is TGTGCCATCAGTGATCAGGGAACCACAGATACGCAGTATTTT.

V is TRBV9 and J is TRBJ1-1; maybe TRBD1 (5 bases). Germline V gives CDR1 SGDLS, CDR2 YYNGEE. There are 15 residues in the CDR3. V lost 0 bases and J 1 base, leaving 10 bases between the germline ends. DNA for the CDR3: TGTGCCAGCAGCGTAGATGGGGGGGAGAACACTGAAGCTTTCTTT. As protein: CASSVDGGENTEAFF.

This chain uses TRBV7-2 with TRBJ1-6; 9 bases agree with TRBD1. Germline CDR1 reads SGHTA; CDR2 reads FQGNSA. The CDR3 consists of 15 residues. V lost 5 bases, J lost 3 bases, and 2 bases stayed unmatched. In nucleotides, the CDR3 is TGTGCCAGCAGCACGGACAGGGGCTATAATTCACCCCTCCACTTT. This sequence encodes CASSTDRGYNSPLHF.

The J gene is TRBJ2-1, the V gene TRBV24-1, with 10 positions matching TRBD2. The CDR3 runs 16 residues. Trimming took 1 base from V and 9 from J; bases not matched to a gene: 8. Per the germline V gene, CDR1 is KGHDR and CDR2 is SFDVKD. The CDR3 region has the DNA TGTGCCACCAGTGATTTTGCAGCGGGGGGGCATCCTGAGCAGTTCTTC. Translated, it gives CATSDFAAGGHPEQFF.

The chain couples TRBV2 to TRBJ2-1; 12 positions match TRBD2. From germline, CDR1 is SNHLY and CDR2 FYNNEI. J gave up 10 bases and V 3 bases, and 19 bases lay outside the gene matches. This CDR3 comprises 19 residues. Here the CDR3 reads CASSDTLSSGGAPAVEQFF. CDR3 DNA sequence: TGTGCCAGCAGTGACACACTATCTAGCGGGGGGGCCCCCGCGGTGGAGCAGTTCTTC.

The table lists this clone with a count of one. V usage is TRBV12-5 and J usage is TRBJ2-2; TRBD2 matches 15 bases. The CDR3 runs to 21 residues. After removal of 2 bases from V and 5 bases from J, the junction contained 15 bases not matched to a gene. Germline V gives CDR1 LGHNT, CDR2 FRNRAP. The CDR3 protein is CASGLKPGLAGGPIGTGELFF. In nucleotides, the CDR3 is TGTGCTAGTGGTTTGAAACCGGGACTAGCGGGGGGCCCGATCGGGACCGGGGAGCTGTTTTTT.

This clone was found once. The chain has TRBV19 and TRBJ2-7, with 8 bases fitting TRBD2. With V trimmed by 11 bases and J by 2 bases, 11 bases remained unmatched. The CDR3 contains 14 residues. Germline V gives CDR1 LNHDA, CDR2 SQIVND (reference sequence). CDR3 DNA: TGTGCCGCAGGAAGTAGCGGGGACACCTACGAGCAGTACTTC. It translates to CAAGSSGDTYEQYF. Drawing the rest from reference TRBV19 and TRBJ2-7, the complete variable domain is DGGITQSPKYLFRKEGQNVTLSCEQNLNHDAMYWYRQDPGQGLRLIYYSQIVNDFQKGDIAEGYSVSREKKESFPLTVTSAQKNPTAFYLCAAGSSGDTYEQYFGPGTRLTVT.

The V and J genes are TRBV5-4 and TRBJ2-3, with D tentatively TRBD1 (6 bases). The V gene's germline CDR1 is SGHNT and CDR2 YYREEE (reference sequence). V was clipped by 3 bases and J by 2 bases, with 16 bases between them. The CDR3 sequence is 16 residues long. The CDR3 bases are TGTGCCAGCAGCTCGGGGTTGGGGGCCGCCACAGATACGCAGTATTTT. Amino acid sequence: CASSSGLGAATDTQYF. Full variable domain (rest looked up from reference TRBV5-4 and TRBJ2-3): ETGVTQSPTHLIKTRGQQVTLRCSSQSGHNTVSWYQQALGQGPQFIFQYYREEENGRGNFPPRFSGLQFPNYSSELNVNALELDDSALYLCASSSGLGAATDTQYFGPGTRLTVL.

V is TRBV6-5 and J is TRBJ1-6; 8 bases are shared with TRBD1. The length of the CDR3 is 15 residues. After removal of 6 bases from V and 8 bases from J, the junction contained 9 bases not matched to a gene. Germline lookup yields CDR1 MNHEY and CDR2 SVGAGI. DNA of the CDR3: TGTGCCAGCAGGGGAGACAGGGGTGTGTATTCACCCCTCCACTTT. It yields the protein CASRGDRGVYSPLHF.

This chain links TRBV2 with TRBJ1-5; TRBD1 might be the D (6 bases). The CDR3 is 14 residues long. V shed 4 bases and J shed 4 bases, with 11 bases lying between them. Germline loops: CDR1 SNHLY, CDR2 FYNNEI. CDR3 in amino acids: CASSGQAANQPQHF. The CDR3 coding sequence is TGTGCCAGCAGTGGACAGGCCGCAAATCAGCCCCAGCATTTT.

This clone was observed a handful of times. The chain uses TRBV14 and TRBJ1-1; a possible D gene is TRBD1 (5 bases). V lost 4 bases and J lost 2, with 20 bases in between. This CDR3 comprises 17 residues. Germline V gene lookup returns CDR1 SGHDN and CDR2 FVKESK. The CDR3, as DNA: TGTGCCAGCAGCCCCTCGGGGGGGTGGTCTACTAACACTGAAGCTTTCTTT. Its translation is CASSPSGGWSTNTEAFF.

In this sample, this clone turned up a few times. This chain uses TRBV5-5 with TRBJ1-5, with a tentative D call TRBD1 (6 bases). The CDR3 contains 15 residues. Germline lookup yields CDR1 SGHKS and CDR2 YYEKEE (reference sequence). V lost 2 bases and J lost 3, with 12 bases in between. CDR3: CASSLTGIPNQPQHF. In nucleotides, the CDR3 is TGTGCCAGCAGCTTAACAGGGATCCCCAATCAGCCCCAGCATTTT.

As DNA, the CDR3 is TGTGCCAGTAGTTATGTTCCTAGCGGGGGGAGGAAGGACAATGAGCAGTTCTTC. Protein sequence: CASSYVPSGGRKDNEQFF. The V and J genes are TRBV19 and TRBJ2-1; 11 bases agree with TRBD2. The CDR3 consists of 18 residues. The germline V gene encodes CDR1 LNHDA and CDR2 SQIVND (reference sequence). The V gene end was trimmed by 5 bases and the J gene end by 5 bases; junction bases not matched to a gene: 14.

The rearrangement links TRBV3-1 (or the pseudogene TRBV3-2) to TRBJ1-4; unclear D gene. Germline CDR1 LGHDT, CDR2 YNNKEL (reference sequence). The V end was cut by 7 bases, the J end by 11 bases, with 11 bases between. CDR3 size: 11 residues. CDR3 residues: CASTSGGKLFF. Written as DNA, the CDR3 is TGTGCCAGCACCTCGGGAGGGAAACTGTTTTTT.

The chain employs TRBV2 and TRBJ1-6, with a tentative D call TRBD1 (5 bases). Trimming shortened V by 4 bases and J by 9 bases, and 16 bases separated the two germline ends. Germline assignment: CDR1 SNHLY and CDR2 FYNNEI. This CDR3 has 15 amino acids. The CDR3 region has the DNA TGTGCCAGCAGTGGGGGTGACAGTAGAGGTTCACCCCTCCACTTT. This sequence encodes CASSGGDSRGSPLHF.

CDR3 DNA sequence: TGCGCCAGCAGCTTGGACAGTGGCAATCAGCCCCAGCATTTT. Translated: CASSLDSGNQPQHF. The chain uses TRBV5-1 and TRBJ1-5; D not resolved. Germline values: CDR1 SGHRS, CDR2 YFSETQ. Trimming shortened V by 0 bases and J by 2 bases, and 6 bases separated the two germline ends. CDR3 size: 14 residues.

The V call is TRBV7-9, the J call TRBJ1-2; the D gene is possibly TRBD1 (6 bases). This CDR3 spans 15 amino acids. Looked up from germline, CDR1 is SEHNR and CDR2 is FQNEAQ (reference sequence). V was shortened by 2 bases and J by 9 bases, with 19 bases between the two germline ends. In nucleotides, the CDR3 is TGTGCCAGCAGCTTACCGGGAGGGGGAGATACCAGCTACACCTTC. Translated, it gives CASSLPGGGDTSYTF.

The chain joins TRBV3-1 (or the pseudogene TRBV3-2) to TRBJ1-1; the D gene is possibly TRBD1 (6 bases). The CDR3 loop spans 14 amino acids. Trimming stripped 3 bases from V and 4 bases from J, with 12 bases between. Per germline, CDR1 LGHDT and CDR2 YNNKEL (reference sequence). The CDR3 loop is CASSQQGLGTEAFF. The CDR3, as DNA: TGTGCCAGCAGCCAGCAGGGGCTGGGCACTGAAGCTTTCTTT.

The V gene is TRBV2, the J gene TRBJ2-2, with 13 bases lining up with TRBD2. Germline V lookup: CDR1 SNHLY, CDR2 FYNNEI. This CDR3 contains 17 residues. Trimming at V came to 4 bases and at J to 7 bases, leaving 9 bases not matched to a gene. The CDR3 here is CASSGVLAGGPYGELFF. The CDR3 region has the DNA TGTGCCAGCAGTGGGGTACTAGCGGGGGGGCCTTACGGGGAGCTGTTTTTT.

With regard to this clone: This may stem from a read error, because a much larger clone lies one nucleotide away. The rearrangement uses TRBV7-3 and TRBJ2-1; 13 bases are shared with TRBD2. Germline V gene data show CDR1 as SGHTA and CDR2 as FQGTGA. This CDR3 spans 13 amino acids. With V trimmed by 4 bases and J by 10 bases, 1 base remained unmatched. CDR3 nucleotide sequence: TGTGCCAGCAGCTCGGGACTAGCGGGGGAGCAGTTCTTC. This gives the protein CASSSGLAGEQFF. Using reference TRBV7-3 and TRBJ2-1 for the parts outside the CDR3, the full variable domain is GAGVSQTPSNKVTEKGKYVELRCDPISGHTALYWYRQSLGQGPEFLIYFQGTGAADDSGLPNDRFFAVRPEGSVSTLKIQRTERGDSAVYLCASSSGLAGEQFFGPGTRLTVL.